This T cell receptor beta chain is from a study of blood T cells in healthy people across ages. Regarding the study as a whole: Getting older went along with TCR beta diversity per million T cells dropping roughly linearly. Possibly, changes in expanded clonotypes were confounded because donor CMV status was unknown. Diversity of TCR beta correlated strongly with naive T cell percentage.

Only one count was recorded for this clonotype. Its antigen is currently unknown. The V and J ends lost 2 bases and 0 bases respectively, with 8 bases between them. The CDR3 length is 15 residues. Germline CDR1 reads MNHEY; CDR2 reads SMNVEV (reference sequence). Combining a sample-barcoded 5' primer with a J-beta primer mix, a second PCR ran for about 7 to 11 cycles. TCRdb called the 5' RACE reads again in MiXCR, with one record for every CDR3 protein. The table shows around 940,000 distinct CDR3 sequences, with roughly 47% occurring only once. The specimen was blood. The receptor was derived from a woman aged 60-75 years in good health. The V gene is TRBV27, the J gene TRBJ2-4; D is perhaps TRBD2 (5 bases). The CDR3 bases are TGTGCCAGCAGTTTAGCGGACTTAGCCAAAAACATTCAGTACTTC. This sequence encodes CASSLADLAKNIQYF.